This T cell receptor (beta chain) comes out of a study of shared clonotypes between healthy human individuals. V was cut by 5 bases and J by 0 bases, with 11 bases left in between. CDR1 and CDR2 (germline): SGHTA, FQGNSA. CDR3 size: 14 residues. Measured with immunoSEQ multiplex PCR; TCRdb has only the in-frame clones, and not every one. The sample contains 950,000 to 1,300,000 clones, about 75% of which appear only once. The specimen was memory CD4+ T cells sorted from blood. Subset specified: CD45RA-negative fraction. The genes are TRBV7-2 and TRBJ2-7; D unclear. This receptor was taken from a man between 18 and 35 years old in good health. CDR3 region: CASSRRVSSYEQYF. The CDR3 DNA reads as TGTGCCAGCAGCCGCCGGGTGAGCTCCTACGAGCAGTACTTC.